These T cell receptor beta chains were read from a single sample in a study of shared clonotypes between healthy human individuals. Sequencing used immunoSEQ multiplex PCR; TCRdb keeps in-frame clones, though not all of them. The table records 2 million to 3 million clones, 93% of them present only once. Source material: naive CD4+ T cells from PBMCs. The receptors shown here come from a man younger than 35 in good health. Some clones in this sample may be carry-over from other donors' samples. Both conserved end residues are part of each CDR3. D genes are given only for firm matches. Clone size, where shown, is once, few, many, or a class for clones that have expanded.

v_gene	d_gene	j_gene	abundance	CDR3nt	CDR3aa
TRBV6-6	.	TRBJ2-7	.	TGTGCCAGCTACTACGCGTACGGGAGAGGCGTACACGAGCAGTACTTC	CASYYAYGRGVHEQYF
TRBV2	TRBD2	TRBJ2-1	.	TGTGCCAGCAGCTCGGGGGATCTGAGGACTAGCGGGAGCATCCACAATGAGCAGTTCTTC	CASSSGDLRTSGSIHNEQFF
TRBV9	TRBD2	TRBJ2-3	.	TGTGCCAGCAGCGTAGATTCCCGGACTAGCGGGAGGAGCGATACGCAGTATTTT	CASSVDSRTSGRSDTQYF
TRBV11-2	TRBD2	TRBJ2-3	.	TGTGCCAGCAGCGGGTATTGGACTAGCGGGAACACAGATACGCAGTATTTT	CASSGYWTSGNTDTQYF
TRBV29-1	.	TRBJ1-4	.	TGCAGCGGCCGTACGGGCGCAACTAATGAAAAACTGTTTTTT	CSGRTGATNEKLFF
TRBV28	.	TRBJ2-1	.	TGTGCCAGCAGTCCCCTGGGCGGATTCGATGAGCAGTTCTTC	CASSPLGGFDEQFF
TRBV27	.	TRBJ2-5	.	TGTGCCAGCAGCCGCTGGTCAAACCAAGAGACCCAGTACTTC	CASSRWSNQETQYF
TRBV28	TRBD1	TRBJ2-5	.	TGTGCCAGCAGAGATCGACAGGGACGGGAGACCCAGTACTTC	CASRDRQGRETQYF
TRBV5-1	TRBD2	TRBJ2-1	.	TGCGCCAGCAGCGAACGGACTAGCGGAAATTACAATGAGCAGTTCTTC	CASSERTSGNYNEQFF
TRBV9	.	TRBJ2-7	.	TGTGCCAGCAGCGTATTAGCGACATCTTACTCCCACGAGCAGTACTTC	CASSVLATSYSHEQYF
TRBV27	.	TRBJ2-7	.	TGTGCCAGCAGTCTCATAGGGGCGACCTACGAGCAGTACTTC	CASSLIGATYEQYF
TRBV11-2	.	TRBJ2-7	.	TGTGCCAGCAGCTTTACACGGGACCCAGCCTACGAGCAGTACTTC	CASSFTRDPAYEQYF
TRBV5-6	TRBD2	TRBJ2-3	once	TGTGCCAGCAGTCGGACTAGTCTCCGTCCAGATACGCAGTATTTT	CASSRTSLRPDTQYF
TRBV7-2	.	TRBJ2-1	.	TGTGCCAGCAGCTTTTGGAGGAGCTCCTACAATGAGCAGTTCTTC	CASSFWRSSYNEQFF
TRBV29-1	TRBD2	TRBJ2-7	.	TGCAGCGTTGAAGGGTTTTTGCAGCGGGAGGGCCGTGGGGACGAGCAGTACTTC	CSVEGFLQREGRGDEQYF
TRBV7-8	.	TRBJ2-3	.	TGTGCCAGCAGCGCGGTAGGGGGGGAGGGATCAGCAGATACGCAGTATTTT	CASSAVGGEGSADTQYF
TRBV11-2	TRBD1	TRBJ1-2	.	TGTGCCAGCAGCACCGAGGACAGGGTCACCTTC	CASSTEDRVTF
TRBV28	TRBD2	TRBJ2-3	.	TGTGCCAGCACCGTGACTAGCGGGAGAGATACGCAGTATTTT	CASTVTSGRDTQYF
TRBV5-1	.	TRBJ1-1	.	TGCGCCAGCAGCTTGAGTAGAGGGACCACTGAAGCTTTCTTT	CASSLSRGTTEAFF
TRBV6-6	TRBD1	TRBJ2-7	.	TGTGCCAGCAGTCGACAGGGGCCCTACGAGCAGTACTTC	CASSRQGPYEQYF
TRBV28	TRBD2	TRBJ2-3	.	TGTGCCAGCAAAGAGTGGCTAGCGGGAGACTTGGAAAGGACAGATACGCAGTATTTT	CASKEWLAGDLERTDTQYF
TRBV5-6	.	TRBJ2-7	once	TGTGCCAGCAGCTACGGGGGCGTTTTCTACGAGCAGTACTTC	CASSYGGVFYEQYF
TRBV7-8	.	TRBJ1-2	.	TGTGCCAGCAGCTCCCGAACGTATGGCTACACCTTC	CASSSRTYGYTF
TRBV7-2	TRBD2	TRBJ2-1	.	TGTGCCAGCAGCTTAAAGGCGGGAGGGCCGCAGTTCTTC	CASSLKAGGPQFF
TRBV5-4	TRBD2	TRBJ2-3	.	TGTGCCAGCAGCTACCTAGCGGGACTCACAGATACGCAGTATTTT	CASSYLAGLTDTQYF
TRBV5-5	.	TRBJ1-3	once	TGTGCCAGCAGCTTAGGGTGGGGAAACACCATATATTTT	CASSLGWGNTIYF
TRBV4-1	.	TRBJ1-2	.	TGCGCCAGCAGCCAGCCGGGACTTTCGCTTGGCTACACCTTC	CASSQPGLSLGYTF
TRBV7-2	.	TRBJ1-2	once	TGTGCCAGCAGCCCAAATGCGAAGGGTGTGGGTGGCTACACCTTC	CASSPNAKGVGGYTF
TRBV7-8	TRBD1	TRBJ2-7	.	TGTGCCACCGCCGAGGACAGGGGCTACGAGCAGTACTTC	CATAEDRGYEQYF
TRBV28	TRBD1	TRBJ1-4	.	TGTGCCAGCAGTATGACAGGGGATGAAAAACTGTTTTTT	CASSMTGDEKLFF
TRBV5-6	.	TRBJ2-7	.	TGTGCCAGCAGCTTTCTGGGAGGAGGCGAGCAGTACTTC	CASSFLGGGEQYF
TRBV5-5	TRBD1	TRBJ1-4	.	TGTGCCAGCAGCATGGGGGAGGACAGGGCAACTAATGAAAAACTGTTTTTT	CASSMGEDRATNEKLFF
TRBV6-1	TRBD2	TRBJ2-5	once	TGTGCCAGCAGTGAAACGCCGGGAGGGGTAAGAGAGACCCAGTACTTC	CASSETPGGVRETQYF
TRBV11-2	.	TRBJ2-3	.	TGTGCCAGCAGCTTAGTGTGGACAGATACGCAGTATTTT	CASSLVWTDTQYF
TRBV5-1	.	TRBJ1-2	.	TGCGCCAGCAGCCTACAGGAGTCCTATGGCTACACCTTC	CASSLQESYGYTF
TRBV7-3	.	TRBJ1-1	.	TGTGCCAGCAGCTCGGCGGGGGGCACTGAAGCTTTCTTT	CASSSAGGTEAFF
TRBV7-9	TRBD1	TRBJ2-1	.	TGTGCCAGCAGCCCAGGGACAGGGGTATACAATGAGCAGTTCTTC	CASSPGTGVYNEQFF
TRBV7-2	TRBD2	TRBJ2-7	.	TGTGCCAGCAGCTTAGGCCTAGCGGTCCACGAGCAGTACTTC	CASSLGLAVHEQYF
TRBV7-2	TRBD2	TRBJ2-7	.	TGTGCCAGCAGCCCTAGCGGAGGGCTCTCCTACGAGCAGTACTTC	CASSPSGGLSYEQYF
TRBV7-8	TRBD1	TRBJ1-1	.	TGTGCCAGCAGCTCGCTATACCGGACAGGCATGAACACTGAAGCTTTCTTT	CASSSLYRTGMNTEAFF
TRBV27	.	TRBJ2-1	.	TGTGCCAGCAGTTCAATCTCAGGGACTCGATACAATGAGCAGTTCTTC	CASSSISGTRYNEQFF
TRBV28	.	TRBJ1-2	.	TGTGCCAGCAGTTCGCCAACCGGGGCGGTCTATGGCTACACCTTC	CASSSPTGAVYGYTF
TRBV6-1	TRBD1	TRBJ2-7	.	TGTGCCAGCAGTGGGGTGTTTTTCGGGACAGTACCCTACGAGCAGTACTTC	CASSGVFFGTVPYEQYF
TRBV19	.	TRBJ2-1	.	TGTGCCAGTAGTATAGGCTTCTACAATGAGCAGTTCTTC	CASSIGFYNEQFF
TRBV28	.	TRBJ1-1	.	TGTGCCAGCAGTTTATTAGGAAATGAAGCTTTCTTT	CASSLLGNEAFF
TRBV5-1	TRBD2	TRBJ2-1	.	TGCGCCAGCAGCTTCCTAGCGGGAGCCGCCGATGAGCAGTTCTTC	CASSFLAGAADEQFF
TRBV19	.	TRBJ1-1	once	TGTGCCAGTAGTGGGCAGGGGCATACTGAAGCTTTCTTT	CASSGQGHTEAFF
TRBV19	TRBD1	TRBJ1-2	.	TGTGCCAGTAGTATAGATCGGCAGGGGACAGGTGGCTACACCTTC	CASSIDRQGTGGYTF
TRBV6-1	.	TRBJ1-2	few	TGTGCCAGCAGTAAAGGACAGACCGTTAGCCCGGGCTATGGCTACACCTTC	CASSKGQTVSPGYGYTF
TRBV10-3	.	TRBJ2-1	once	TGTGCCATCAGTAAAACTCCCGGGACTGCCTCCTACAATGAGCAGTTCTTC	CAISKTPGTASYNEQFF
TRBV2	TRBD2	TRBJ2-5	.	TGTGCCAGCAGCGGGAGGGTTCAAGAGACCCAGTACTTC	CASSGRVQETQYF
TRBV30	.	TRBJ1-1	once	TGTGCCTGGAGACGGGAAACGAGGGGGAGCACTGAAGCTTTCTTT	CAWRRETRGSTEAFF
TRBV7-9	TRBD1	TRBJ1-4	.	TGTGCCAGCAGCTCTAGACAGGGGACGAATGAAAAACTGTTTTTT	CASSSRQGTNEKLFF
TRBV5-4	TRBD2	TRBJ2-7	.	TGTGCCAGCAGCTCCGAACCGCTAGCGGGAGCCGAGCAGTACTTC	CASSSEPLAGAEQYF